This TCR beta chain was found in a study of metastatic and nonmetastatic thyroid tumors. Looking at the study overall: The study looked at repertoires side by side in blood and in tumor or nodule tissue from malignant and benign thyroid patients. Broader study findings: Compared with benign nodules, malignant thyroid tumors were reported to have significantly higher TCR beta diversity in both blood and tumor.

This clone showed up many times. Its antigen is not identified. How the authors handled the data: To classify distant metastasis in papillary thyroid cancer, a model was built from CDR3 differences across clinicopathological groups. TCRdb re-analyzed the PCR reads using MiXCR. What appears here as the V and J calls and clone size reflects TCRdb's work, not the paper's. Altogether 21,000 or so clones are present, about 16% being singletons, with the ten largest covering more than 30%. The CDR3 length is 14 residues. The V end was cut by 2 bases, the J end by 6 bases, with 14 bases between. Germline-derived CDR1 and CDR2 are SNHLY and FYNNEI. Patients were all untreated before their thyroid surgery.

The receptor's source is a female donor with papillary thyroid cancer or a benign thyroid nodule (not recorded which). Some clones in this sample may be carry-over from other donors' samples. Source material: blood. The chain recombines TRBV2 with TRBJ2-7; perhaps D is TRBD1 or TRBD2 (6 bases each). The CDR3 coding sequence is TGTGCCAGCAGTGAAAGCACAGGGAGGAGCGAGCAGTACTTC. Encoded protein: CASSESTGRSEQYF.